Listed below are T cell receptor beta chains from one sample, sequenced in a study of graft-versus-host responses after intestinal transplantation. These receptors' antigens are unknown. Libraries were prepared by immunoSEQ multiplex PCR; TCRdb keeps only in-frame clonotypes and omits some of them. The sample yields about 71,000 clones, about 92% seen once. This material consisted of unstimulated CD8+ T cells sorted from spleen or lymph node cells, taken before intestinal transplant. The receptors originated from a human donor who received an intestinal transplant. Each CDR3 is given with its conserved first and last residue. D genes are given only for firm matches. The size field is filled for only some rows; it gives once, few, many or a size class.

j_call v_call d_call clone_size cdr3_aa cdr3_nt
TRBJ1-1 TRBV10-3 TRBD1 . CATYPGQTNTEAFF TGTGCCACCTACCCGGGACAGACGAACACTGAAGCTTTCTTT
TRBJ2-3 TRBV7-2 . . CASSLAPWPDTQYF TGTGCCAGCAGCTTAGCCCCCTGGCCAGATACGCAGTATTTT
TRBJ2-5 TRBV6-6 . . CASSSSASPIGTQYF TGTGCCAGCAGCTCTAGCGCCTCCCCTATCGGGACCCAGTACTTC
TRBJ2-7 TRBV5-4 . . CASSFRGANSYEQYF TGTGCCAGCAGCTTCCGGGGGGCTAATTCCTACGAGCAGTACTTC
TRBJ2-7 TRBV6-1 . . CASLPRGAGNEQYF TGTGCCAGCCTTCCCCGGGGCGCGGGAAACGAGCAGTACTTC
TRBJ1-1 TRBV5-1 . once CASSLWESLNTEAFF TGCGCCAGCAGCTTGTGGGAGAGCCTGAACACTGAAGCTTTCTTT
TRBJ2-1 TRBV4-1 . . CASSQPRLAYNEQFF TGCGCCAGCAGCCAACCTCGACTAGCCTACAATGAGCAGTTCTTC
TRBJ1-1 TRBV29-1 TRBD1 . CSAQGAGTEAFF TGCAGCGCACAGGGGGCGGGCACTGAAGCTTTCTTT
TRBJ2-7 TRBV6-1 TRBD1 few CASSGAGGYEQYF TGTGCCAGCAGCGGAGCAGGGGGCTACGAGCAGTACTTC
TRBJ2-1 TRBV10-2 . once CASSEGVYGGVQDEQFF TGCGCCAGCAGTGAGGGGGTGTACGGAGGGGTACAGGATGAGCAGTTCTTC
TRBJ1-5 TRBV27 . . CASSSGGNSNQPQHF TGTGCCAGCAGTTCCGGGGGTAATAGCAATCAGCCCCAGCATTTT
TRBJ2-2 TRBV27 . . CASSLNRANTGELFF TGTGCCAGCAGTTTAAACAGGGCCAACACCGGGGAGCTGTTTTTT
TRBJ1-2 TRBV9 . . CASTEWGGYGYTF TGTGCCAGCACCGAATGGGGGGGCTATGGCTACACCTTC
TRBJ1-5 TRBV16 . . CASSLWTGNQPQHF TGTGCCAGCAGCCTCTGGACAGGCAATCAGCCCCAGCATTTT
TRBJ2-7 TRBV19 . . CATRKGDEQYF TGTGCCACCCGAAAAGGGGACGAGCAGTACTTC
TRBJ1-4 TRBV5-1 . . CASSLGETNEKLFF TGCGCCAGCAGCTTGGGGGAGACTAATGAAAAACTGTTTTTT
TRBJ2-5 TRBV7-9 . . CASSFLQGGETQYF TGTGCCAGCAGCTTTCTGCAGGGGGGAGAGACCCAGTACTTC
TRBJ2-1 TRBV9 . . CASSVGGGDYNEQFF TGTGCCAGCAGCGTAGGTGGCGGGGATTACAATGAGCAGTTCTTC
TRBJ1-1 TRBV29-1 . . CSVDPRDIKAEAFF TGCAGCGTTGACCCCCGCGACATCAAGGCTGAAGCTTTCTTT
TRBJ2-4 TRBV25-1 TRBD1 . CATTGTGVKNIQYF TGTGCCACCACCGGGACAGGGGTCAAAAACATTCAGTACTTC
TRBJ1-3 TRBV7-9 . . CASSLVSGSGNTIYF TGTGCCAGCAGCTTAGTTTCAGGGTCGGGAAACACCATATATTTT
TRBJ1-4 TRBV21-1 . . CASSEQGAPKKLFF TGTGCCAGCAGCGAACAGGGGGCGCCGAAAAAACTGTTTTTT
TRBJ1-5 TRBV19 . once CATATGNSNQPQHF TGTGCCACCGCGACAGGAAATAGCAATCAGCCCCAGCATTTT
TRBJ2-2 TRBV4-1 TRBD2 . CASSQDGGDTGELFF TGCGCCAGCAGCCAAGATGGGGGGGACACCGGGGAGCTGTTTTTT
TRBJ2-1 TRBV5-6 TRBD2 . CASSLGEGEQFF TGTGCCAGCAGCCTCGGGGAGGGCGAGCAGTTCTTC
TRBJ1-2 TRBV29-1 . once CSVVEEAGGYTF TGCAGCGTTGTTGAGGAGGCGGGTGGCTACACCTTC
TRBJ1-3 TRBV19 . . CASSIGAPRSGNTIYF TGTGCCAGTAGTATAGGAGCGCCCCGCTCTGGAAACACCATATATTTT
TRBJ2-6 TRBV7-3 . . CASSLIVASGANVLTF TGTGCCAGCAGCTTAATCGTGGCTTCTGGGGCCAACGTCCTGACTTTC
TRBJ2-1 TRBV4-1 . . CASSQEPGRGAIGNEQFF TGCGCCAGCAGCCAAGAACCAGGGAGGGGGGCGATTGGTAATGAGCAGTTCTTC
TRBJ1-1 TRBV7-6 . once CASSFGPGARGFF .
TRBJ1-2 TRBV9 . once CASSGFSGPLGYGYTF TGTGCCAGCAGCGGGTTTTCCGGTCCCCTAGGCTATGGCTACACCTTC
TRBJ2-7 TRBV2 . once CASSEALFSSHEQYF TGTGCCAGCAGTGAAGCGCTGTTTAGTAGCCACGAGCAGTACTTC
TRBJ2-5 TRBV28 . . CATLRIAEKETQYF TGTGCCACCCTACGGATAGCGGAAAAAGAGACCCAGTACTTC
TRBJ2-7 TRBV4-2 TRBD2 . CASSPSGGPDEQYF TGTGCCAGCAGCCCCAGCGGGGGTCCAGACGAGCAGTACTTC
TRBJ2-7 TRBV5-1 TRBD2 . CASSLFPSGGAIRDEQYF TGCGCCAGCAGCTTGTTCCCTAGCGGGGGGGCAATTCGGGACGAGCAGTACTTC
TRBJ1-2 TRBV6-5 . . CASSEGGPDYGYTF TGTGCCAGCAGTGAAGGGGGACCAGACTATGGCTACACCTTC
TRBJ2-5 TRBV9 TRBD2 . CASSATGGGSQETQYF TGTGCCAGCAGCGCCACCGGCGGGGGAAGCCAAGAGACCCAGTACTTC
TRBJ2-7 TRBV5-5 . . CASSPVLSYEQYF TGTGCCAGCAGCCCTGTTCTCTCCTACGAGCAGTACTTC
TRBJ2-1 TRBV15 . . CATRSGGLRTNEQFF TGTGCCACGAGGTCTGGGGGACTTCGCACCAATGAGCAGTTCTTC